This section outlines one TCR beta chain sequence together with its context. Its antigen remains unidentified. Sequencing used immunoSEQ multiplex PCR; TCRdb keeps in-frame clones, though not all of them. Counted here are 45,000 to 55,000 clones, more than 85% occurring once; the ten biggest clones make up about 3.5%. The sample originates from a study of neoadjuvant nivolumab and ipilimumab in lung cancer. Study-level background: Nivolumab 3 mg/kg was given days 1, 15 and 29, plus ipilimumab 1 mg/kg day 1 in combination.

Study-wide results and limits: TCR richness and clonality were higher in tumors than adjacent uninvolved lung. Resected-tumor TCR richness correlated positively with pretherapy blood richness.

Germline V gene data show CDR1 as LGHNT and CDR2 as FRNRAP. The CDR3 consists of 14 residues. The V end was cut by 1 base, the J end by 1 base, with 7 bases between. The TCR sequence derives from an adult with non-small cell lung cancer. Some clones in this sample may be carry-over from other donors' samples. The chain couples TRBV12-5 to TRBJ2-5; D perhaps matches TRBD2 (5 bases). Sequenced material: blood, taken before neoadjuvant nivolumab, alone or with ipilimumab. The CDR3 DNA sequence: TGTGCTAGTGGTTTGGGACTACTCCAAGAGACCCAGTACTTC. It yields the protein CASGLGLLQETQYF.